The rows below give T cell receptor beta chains drawn from one sample of a study of OX40 agonist ivuxolimab in advanced cancers. Assay used: immunoSEQ multiplex PCR; TCRdb lists only in-frame clones, some missing. The sample has 20,000 or so clones, 77% seen once; the top ten hold about 15%. The sample was CD4+ or CD8+ T cells sorted from blood, taken in a trial of the OX40 agonist ivuxolimab. These receptors were obtained from an adult with an advanced solid tumor such as melanoma, head and neck, liver or kidney cancer. Both conserved end residues are part of each CDR3. The order of the fields is V gene, J gene, D gene, clone size, CDR3 DNA, CDR3 protein. The D gene is left open where the match is weak. Some rows have no size entry. The others give once, few or many, or a class for an expanded clone.

TRBV4-3	TRBJ2-3	NA	NA	TGCGCCAGCAGCCAAGAGGACAAGGGCACAGATACGCAGTATTTT	CASSQEDKGTDTQYF
TRBV29-1	TRBJ2-5	NA	NA	TGCAGCGTTGAAGACACAGGGCGGGGGCAAGAGACCCAGTACTTC	CSVEDTGRGQETQYF
TRBV2	TRBJ2-7	TRBD2	NA	TGTGCCAGCAGTGTAACGGGGGGGAGTTACGAGCAGTACTTC	CASSVTGGSYEQYF
TRBV6-1	TRBJ2-4	NA	NA	TGTGCCAGCGGCCCCCACAGGGACCCCAAAAACATTCAGTACTTC	CASGPHRDPKNIQYF
TRBV6-6	TRBJ1-1	NA	few	TGTGCTTTGCGAGGGGCGCAGGTGAACACTGAAGCTTTCTTT	CALRGAQVNTEAFF
TRBV9	TRBJ2-7	NA	NA	TGTGCCAGCAGCCCCGACCTTGGGGTGCCCCCGGGTGAGCAGTACTTC	CASSPDLGVPPGEQYF
TRBV27	TRBJ2-7	TRBD2	few	TGTGCCAGCAGTCCGTATAGCGGGGGGAATCCCTACGAGCAGTACTTC	CASSPYSGGNPYEQYF
TRBV6-1	TRBJ1-1	NA	NA	TGTGCCAGCAGTCACCTGGGGCTTGAAGCTTTCTTT	CASSHLGLEAFF
TRBV6-5	TRBJ2-2	NA	NA	TGTGCCAGCAAGAAGGGGGGGACCGGGGAGCTGTTTTTT	CASKKGGTGELFF
TRBV7-6	TRBJ2-5	NA	NA	TGTGCCAGCAGCTTAGCGTCTGAGAAGACCCAGTACTTC	CASSLASEKTQYF
TRBV19	TRBJ1-6	NA	NA	TGTGCCAGTAGTATAGGCGGTTCACCCCTCCACTTT	CASSIGGSPLHF
TRBV5-1	TRBJ2-7	NA	NA	TGCGCCAGCAGCCTCCGGGACAACTTAAGCGAGCAGTACTTC	CASSLRDNLSEQYF
TRBV5-6	TRBJ2-1	NA	NA	TGTGCCAGCACCCCTGGACCCTCTAGCTCCTACAATGAGCAGTTCTTC	CASTPGPSSSYNEQFF
TRBV4-1	TRBJ1-2	NA	NA	TGCGCCAGCAGCCAAGATCCAGGGAACTATGGCTACACCTTC	CASSQDPGNYGYTF
TRBV7-2	TRBJ2-2	NA	NA	TGTGCCAGCAGCGGGGTGGGCGGGGAGCTGTTTTTT	CASSGVGGELFF
TRBV7-9	TRBJ2-5	NA	NA	TGTGCCAGCAGCTTAGTGACAGAAGAGACCCAGTACTTC	CASSLVTEETQYF
TRBV4-1	TRBJ2-5	TRBD1	NA	TGCGCCAGCAGCCAAGATTGGGGGACAGTTGAGCAGTACTTC	CASSQDWGTVEQYF
TRBV9	TRBJ2-7	NA	NA	TGTGCCAGCAGCGTCGGGGGGGACAGCTCCTACGAGCAGTACTTC	CASSVGGDSSYEQYF
TRBV6-1	TRBJ1-5	NA	NA	TGTGCCAGCAGTGAACGGGGTGGCAATCAGCCCCAGCATTTT	CASSERGGNQPQHF
TRBV7-3	TRBJ2-3	TRBD2	NA	TGTGCCAGCAGCTTCACTAGCGGGGGGGCGGATACGCAGTATTTT	CASSFTSGGADTQYF
TRBV2	TRBJ2-7	TRBD2	NA	TGTGCCAGCAGGGAGACTAGCGGGGGGGCCGTCGAGCAGTACTTC	CASRETSGGAVEQYF
TRBV7-9	TRBJ2-7	NA	NA	TGTGCCAGCAGCCCCCGGGGGTGGGAGCAGTACTTC	CASSPRGWEQYF
TRBV23-1	TRBJ2-4	TRBD1	NA	TGCGCCAGCAGTCAGTCTATCCTCCAGGGGGCAGCCAAAAACATTCAGTACTTC	CASSQSILQGAAKNIQYF
TRBV7-9	TRBJ1-4	NA	NA	TGTGCCAGCAGCTCCCCCCGGACACCGGTGGAAAAACTGTTTTTT	CASSSPRTPVEKLFF
TRBV5-6	TRBJ2-1	NA	NA	TGTGCCAGCAGCTTTGATCCCAATGAGCAGTTCTTC	CASSFDPNEQFF
TRBV5-4	TRBJ1-1	NA	NA	TGTGCCAGCAGCCCGGGAGGACAGCGAACTGAAGCTTTCTTT	CASSPGGQRTEAFF
TRBV4-1	TRBJ2-7	NA	NA	TGCGCCAGCAGCCAAGGTCTTGGGGGCGCGAAGTCCTACGAGCAGTACTTC	CASSQGLGGAKSYEQYF
TRBV27	TRBJ2-7	TRBD1	NA	TGTGCCAGCAGTTTATCCGGGACAGGATTCTACGAGCAGTACTTC	CASSLSGTGFYEQYF
TRBV4-2	TRBJ1-1	NA	NA	TGTGCCAGCAGCCAAGGGTGGGTCACTGAAGCTTTCTTT	CASSQGWVTEAFF
TRBV9	TRBJ1-1	NA	NA	TGTGCCAGCAGCGTAGCTGGGACAAACACTGAAGCTTTCTTT	CASSVAGTNTEAFF
TRBV5-5	TRBJ2-7	TRBD2	NA	TGTGCCAGCAGCTCGACTAGCGGGGGCCCCTACGAGCAGTACTTC	CASSSTSGGPYEQYF